This TCR beta chain was documented in a study of OX40 agonist ivuxolimab in advanced cancers. Study results and limitations: CD4+ and CD8+ T cells in blood underwent clonal expansion by week 6 at 0.1 to 3.0 mg/kg.

The CDR3 runs 15 residues. Germline V gene sequence: CDR1 SGDLS, CDR2 YYNGEE. Trimming cost V 5 bases and J 0 bases; bases outside gene matches: 4. Only in-frame clones appear in the TCRdb table, and some are missing; sequencing was by immunoSEQ multiplex PCR. The sample has more than 55,000 clones, about 90% seen once. In the case of this clone: Its antigen is still unknown.

The chain carries TRBV9 and TRBJ1-5, with 8 bases matching TRBD1. Sequences were derived from CD4+ or CD8+ T cells sorted from blood, sampled in a trial of the OX40 agonist ivuxolimab. The sequence came from an adult with an advanced solid tumor such as melanoma, head and neck, liver or kidney cancer. The CDR3 sequence is CASSVGQGSNQPQHF. The CDR3 coding sequence is TGTGCCAGCAGTGTTGGACAGGGTAGCAATCAGCCCCAGCATTTT.